This record concerns one T cell receptor (beta chain) sequence. Its antigen remains unidentified. Germline CDR1 is SNHLY and CDR2 is FYNNEI. Deletions cut 7 bases from V and 4 bases from J, with 13 bases between. The CDR3 consists of 13 residues. This specimen belongs to a study of Graves' ophthalmopathy and Graves' hyperthyroidism. Study overall: Peripheral blood sampling occurred at initial diagnosis, before any treatment.

RNA transcripts were the template, and TCR beta CDR3 regions were amplified from them. HTBI primers primed a first-round RT-PCR, and a second-round multiplex PCR followed. TCRdb passed the multiplex PCR reads through MiXCR, listing each CDR3 protein once. The sample consists of just over 400,000 distinct CDR3 sequences, about 21% of them appearing once. Findings and caveats of the study: Also, most clonotypes expanded in the thyroid above 0.001 frequency appeared in blood.

Specimen: peripheral blood. The chain is built from TRBV2 and TRBJ2-5, with unresolved D. This receptor was taken from a woman aged 18-29 years with stable Graves' hyperthyroidism. The CDR3 DNA reads as TGTGCCAGCACAAGAGAAGTGAGAGAGACCCAGTACTTC. Protein product: CASTREVRETQYF.